Listed below are T cell receptor beta chains from one sample, sequenced in a study of blood T cells in healthy people across ages. TCRdb reprocessed the 5' RACE reads with MiXCR, giving one entry per CDR3 protein. This table holds 1.5 million to 2 million distinct CDR3 sequences, about 28% found once. The sample consisted of blood. The receptors here all came from a woman between 25 and 40 years old in good health. CDR3s leave out the opening cysteine and the closing phenylalanine or tryptophan. Fields, in order: J gene, D gene, V gene, CDR3 protein. The D gene is left open where the match is weak.

J: TRBJ2-3
D: NA
V: TRBV5-1
CDR3: ASSFGRGPTDTQY

J: TRBJ2-7
D: NA
V: TRBV10-3
CDR3: AISGGSGQSYEQY

J: TRBJ1-2
D: NA
V: TRBV20-1
CDR3: SAKSGMMDYGYT

J: TRBJ2-6
D: NA
V: TRBV25-1
CDR3: ASSEFKGAGGANVLT

J: TRBJ2-1
D: TRBD1
V: TRBV7-9
CDR3: ASSLRTGGRDEQF

J: TRBJ2-1
D: TRBD2
V: TRBV20-1
CDR3: SARGASGGNNEQF

J: TRBJ2-3
D: NA
V: TRBV9
CDR3: ASSSHRANTQY

J: TRBJ2-7
D: TRBD1
V: TRBV7-9
CDR3: ASSGDRVEEQY

J: TRBJ2-1
D: TRBD1
V: TRBV9
CDR3: ASSVEGQGVDEQF

J: TRBJ2-7
D: NA
V: TRBV5-5
CDR3: ASSLVGTYEQY

J: TRBJ2-1
D: TRBD2
V: TRBV20-1
CDR3: SARTSGRGEQF

J: TRBJ2-5
D: NA
V: TRBV2
CDR3: ASRGRVGTQY

J: TRBJ2-7
D: NA
V: TRBV9
CDR3: ASSPRKEGRPGYEQY

J: TRBJ2-7
D: TRBD1
V: TRBV28
CDR3: ASSLSGTGPYEQY

J: TRBJ1-2
D: NA
V: TRBV12-3/TRBV12-4
CDR3: ASSLRRQGGGYGYT

J: TRBJ1-3
D: NA
V: TRBV20-1
CDR3: SASYRDSGNTIY

J: TRBJ2-7
D: TRBD2
V: TRBV12-3/TRBV12-4
CDR3: ASTITGLAYEQY

J: TRBJ2-5
D: NA
V: TRBV15
CDR3: ATSRDQKETQY

J: TRBJ2-1
D: NA
V: TRBV7-2
CDR3: ASRSEHREQF

J: TRBJ2-3
D: TRBD2
V: TRBV5-1
CDR3: ASSLGGLAGPSTDTQY

J: TRBJ2-5
D: TRBD2
V: TRBV5-1
CDR3: ASSLAGGGARETQY

J: TRBJ2-3
D: NA
V: TRBV12-3/TRBV12-4
CDR3: ASSSRLDPSQY

J: TRBJ2-1
D: TRBD2
V: TRBV5-4
CDR3: ASSATGTSGSWSEQF

J: TRBJ1-1
D: NA
V: TRBV12-3/TRBV12-4
CDR3: ASSPGPQGDEAF

J: TRBJ2-7
D: TRBD1
V: TRBV9
CDR3: ASSADREGGEQY

J: TRBJ2-1
D: NA
V: TRBV7-2
CDR3: ASSPSQSFYNEQF

J: TRBJ2-3
D: NA
V: TRBV11-2
CDR3: ASSLHPQQRAALTDTQY

J: TRBJ2-4
D: NA
V: TRBV11-2
CDR3: ASSLDSTGDIQY

J: TRBJ2-5
D: NA
V: TRBV10-3
CDR3: AISDGNQETQY

J: TRBJ1-5
D: NA
V: TRBV24-1
CDR3: ATSTGNQPQH

J: TRBJ2-1
D: TRBD1
V: TRBV9
CDR3: ASSVRDREEDEQF

J: TRBJ2-3
D: NA
V: TRBV14
CDR3: ASSRTRGSTDTQY

J: TRBJ1-1
D: NA
V: TRBV18
CDR3: ASSPLKENTEAF

J: TRBJ2-5
D: NA
V: TRBV6-5
CDR3: ASSYSSAGTVETQY

J: TRBJ2-7
D: TRBD2
V: TRBV12-3/TRBV12-4
CDR3: ASSSRGTSGTNRQY

J: TRBJ2-7
D: NA
V: TRBV6-5
CDR3: ATGRSYEQY

J: TRBJ2-3
D: TRBD2
V: TRBV7-3
CDR3: ASSPYRGGTDTQY

J: TRBJ1-4
D: TRBD1
V: TRBV6-2/TRBV6-3
CDR3: ASSPDREDEKLF

J: TRBJ1-1
D: TRBD1
V: TRBV7-8
CDR3: ASSPRQGLNTEAF

J: TRBJ1-1
D: TRBD1
V: TRBV6-6
CDR3: ASSVRDRVVEAF

J: TRBJ2-4
D: NA
V: TRBV7-6
CDR3: ASSLRAPGAAKNIQY

J: TRBJ1-1
D: NA
V: TRBV30
CDR3: AWTPVWDLNTEAF

J: TRBJ2-7
D: TRBD1
V: TRBV7-9
CDR3: ASSSWTGGRYEQY

J: TRBJ2-3
D: NA
V: TRBV7-3
CDR3: ASSLQLESNTQY

J: NA
D: NA
V: TRBV15
CDR3: ATSRDPNPYEQY

J: TRBJ2-3
D: TRBD2
V: TRBV13
CDR3: ASSLGLGESTDTQY

J: TRBJ2-1
D: NA
V: TRBV10-3
CDR3: ATSEGGGSYNEQF

J: TRBJ2-1
D: NA
V: TRBV7-2
CDR3: ASSLDYQLNEQF

J: TRBJ1-2
D: NA
V: TRBV20-1
CDR3: SAQVPGGVSGYT

J: TRBJ2-2
D: NA
V: TRBV7-2
CDR3: ASSWTRESGELF

J: TRBJ2-1
D: NA
V: TRBV20-1
CDR3: SARDRAGGSSYNEQF

J: TRBJ2-7
D: NA
V: TRBV20-1
CDR3: SARDPPEQY

J: TRBJ2-3
D: NA
V: TRBV5-1
CDR3: ASSWEERERFTQY

J: TRBJ2-7
D: NA
V: TRBV4-1
CDR3: ASSQVGEGGEQY

J: TRBJ2-5
D: TRBD1
V: TRBV7-9
CDR3: ASSWTGDRGQVVQY

J: TRBJ2-7
D: NA
V: TRBV29-1
CDR3: SWTGLSSVEQY

J: TRBJ1-1
D: NA
V: TRBV7-8
CDR3: ASSQPKGWDTEAF

J: TRBJ1-5
D: NA
V: TRBV28
CDR3: ASSLFYTVSNQPQH

J: TRBJ2-3
D: NA
V: TRBV5-1
CDR3: ASSLEQVGPDTQY

J: TRBJ2-1
D: NA
V: TRBV7-6
CDR3: ASSVITNNEQF